The clone carrying this T cell receptor (beta chain) was observed many times. The antigen is unknown. MiXCR, run by TCRdb on the reads, gives a single entry per CDR3 protein. The data contain some 110,000 distinct CDR3 sequences, over 9% of them singletons. The source of the sample is a study of T cell repertoires in cytomegalovirus infection. Study as a whole: Shared public TCR beta signatures pointed to both CMV infection and a matching HLA type.

This CDR3 is 16 amino acids long. CDR1 is SGHVS and CDR2 is FQNEAQ in the germline V gene. V lost 2 bases to trimming and J lost 3 bases; unmatched junction nucleotides: 9. General study points: Identification of carriers of CMV plus the relevant HLA was achieved through cumulative public TCR beta family frequency.

The chain recombines TRBV7-8 with TRBJ1-1; TRBD1 agrees at 7 bases. What was sequenced was PBMCs, sequenced either directly or after in vitro stimulation (not recorded which). This TCR was sampled from a human donor in good health (CMV status not recorded). Some clones in this sample may be carry-over from other donors' samples. The CDR3 protein is CASSLTDRELHTEAFF. The CDR3 coding sequence is TGTGCCAGCAGCTTAACTGACAGGGAGTTACACACTGAAGCTTTCTTT.